The clone carrying this TCR beta chain has at least ten counts. Its antigen is unidentified. These data belong to a study of T cell repertoires in cytomegalovirus infection. The CDR3 is 14 amino acids. CDR1 is MNHEY and CDR2 is SVGEGT in the germline V gene. Trimming pared 2 bases from V and 4 bases from J, leaving 11 bases between. The study's findings and limits: The cumulative frequency of public TCR beta families identified carriers of CMV plus the relevant HLA.

TCRdb independently ran MiXCR on the reads; one entry per CDR3 protein. In the table there are approximately 250,000 distinct CDR3 sequences, around an eighth of which are singletons. The chain is built from TRBV6-2 or TRBV6-3 and TRBJ1-1; possibly TRBD1 for D (5 bases). Sample: PBMCs. This TCR was sampled from a human donor in good health (CMV status not recorded). Some clones in this sample may be carry-over from other donors' samples. The CDR3 loop reads CASSYVGEGTEAFF. For the CDR3, the DNA is TGTGCCAGCAGTTACGTAGGGGAAGGCACTGAAGCTTTCTTT.